This TCR beta chain was identified in a study of technical replicates of blood from several donors. Germline V gene lookup returns CDR1 DFQATT and CDR2 SNEGSKA (reference sequence). The CDR3 runs to 10 residues. Trimming left V 2 bases short and J 8 bases short, with 4 bases between. TCRdb's table, derived via immunoSEQ multiplex PCR, lists solely in-frame clones and lacks some. The profile shows fewer than 80,000 clones, around 92% of them singletons. The rearrangement uses TRBV20-1 and TRBJ2-1, with D uncertain. The source is a human donor in good health. Some clones in this sample may be carry-over from other donors' samples. The specimen was PBMCs. DNA of the CDR3: TGCAGTGCTAGATTCGATGAGCAGTTCTTC. Translating gives CSARFDEQFF.